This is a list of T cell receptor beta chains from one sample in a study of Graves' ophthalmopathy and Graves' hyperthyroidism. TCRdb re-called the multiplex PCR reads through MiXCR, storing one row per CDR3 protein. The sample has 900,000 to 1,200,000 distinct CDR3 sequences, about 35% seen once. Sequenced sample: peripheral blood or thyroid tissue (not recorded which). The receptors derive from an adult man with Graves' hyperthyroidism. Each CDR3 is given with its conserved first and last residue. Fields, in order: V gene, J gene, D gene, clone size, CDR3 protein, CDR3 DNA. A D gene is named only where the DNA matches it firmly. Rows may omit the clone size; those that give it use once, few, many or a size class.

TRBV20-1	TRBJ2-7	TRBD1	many	CSAPGTGLAGYEQYF	TGCAGTGCTCCCGGGACAGGGTTGGCTGGCTACGAGCAGTACTTC
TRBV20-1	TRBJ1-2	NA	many	CSGSPISNPGNYGYTF	TGCAGCGGGAGCCCGATATCCAACCCCGGCAACTATGGCTACACCTTC
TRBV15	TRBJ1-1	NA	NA	CATSRGAYKNTEAFF	TGTGCCACCAGCAGGGGGGCCTACAAGAACACTGAAGCTTTCTTT
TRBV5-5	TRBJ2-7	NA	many	CASSEKDYEQYF	TGTGCCAGCAGCGAGAAAGACTACGAGCAGTACTTC
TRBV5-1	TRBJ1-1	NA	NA	CASSLGLAFSTGTEAFF	TGCGCCAGCAGCTTGGGGCTAGCGTTTAGCACCGGGACTGAAGCTTTCTTT
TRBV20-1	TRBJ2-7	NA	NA	CSAFTLAVSYEQYF	TGCAGTGCTTTTACTTTAGCGGTCTCCTACGAGCAGTACTTC
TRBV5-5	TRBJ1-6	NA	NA	CASSLSLAEFGQYNSPLHF	TGTGCCAGCAGCTTGTCCCTAGCAGAGTTTGGTCAATATAATTCACCCCTCCACTTT
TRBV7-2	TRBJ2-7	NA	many	CASSAGAYEQYF	TGTGCCAGCAGCGCCGGGGCCTACGAGCAGTACTTC
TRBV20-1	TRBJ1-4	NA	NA	CSAAGGETNEKLFF	TGCAGTGCTGCGGGGGGAGAAACTAATGAAAAACTGTTTTTT
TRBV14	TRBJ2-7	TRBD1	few	CASSLQGGRYEQYF	TGTGCCAGCAGCCTTCAAGGGGGCAGGTACGAGCAGTACTTC
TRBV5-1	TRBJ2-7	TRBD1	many	CASSTRQGAYEQYF	TGCGCCAGCAGCACGAGACAGGGGGCTTACGAGCAGTACTTC